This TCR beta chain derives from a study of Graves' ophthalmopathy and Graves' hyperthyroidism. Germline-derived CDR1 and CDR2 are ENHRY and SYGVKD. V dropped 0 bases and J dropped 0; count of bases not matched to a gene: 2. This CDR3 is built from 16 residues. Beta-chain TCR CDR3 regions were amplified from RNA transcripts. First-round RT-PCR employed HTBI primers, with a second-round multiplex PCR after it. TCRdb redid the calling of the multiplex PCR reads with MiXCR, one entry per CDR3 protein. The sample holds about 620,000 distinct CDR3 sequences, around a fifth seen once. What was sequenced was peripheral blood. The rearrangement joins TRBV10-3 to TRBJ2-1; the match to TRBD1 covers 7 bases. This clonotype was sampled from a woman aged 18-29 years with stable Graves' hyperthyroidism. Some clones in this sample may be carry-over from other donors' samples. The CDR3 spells CAISESTGASYNEQFF. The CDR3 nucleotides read TGTGCCATCAGTGAGTCCACAGGGGCCTCCTACAATGAGCAGTTCTTC.